The TCR beta chain under discussion was sequenced for a study of T cell repertoires in aging, cancer and after chemotherapy. At the level of the study: Six age groups, ranging from 30 or younger to 70 or older, included the donors. Overall study findings and caveats: In each cancer cohort, median generation probability increased across chemotherapy, suggesting thymic output rebounded. Healthy donors lost TCR diversity with age mainly through richness, cancer patients through richness and evenness.

Peripheral blood genomic DNA, not sorted cells or RNA, was the template. In germline, CDR1 is SGHAT, CDR2 FQDESV (reference sequence). Losses at the gene ends were 5 bases for V and 6 bases for J; bases not matched to a gene: 14. The CDR3 sequence is 17 residues long. A mixed TRB-A/B primer pool amplified rearranged TRB by multiplex touch-down PCR. Via MiXCR, TCRdb re-called the multiplex PCR reads, giving one row per CDR3 protein. Among over 10,000 distinct CDR3 sequences, approximately 21% were seen once, and the ten largest hold 5% to 6%. The sample holds a few counts of this clonotype. Its matching antigen is unknown.

The gene calls are TRBV11-1 and TRBJ1-2; 11 positions match TRBD1. Sequenced material: blood. This clonotype was sampled from a human donor in good health. CDR3 region: CASSLRTGGDEINGYTF. CDR3 sequence (DNA): TGTGCCAGCAGCCTCAGGACAGGGGGCGACGAAATAAATGGCTACACCTTC. Full variable domain (missing parts from reference TRBV11-1 and TRBJ1-2): EAEVAQSPRYKITEKSQAVAFWCDPISGHATLYWYRQILGQGPELLVQFQDESVVDDSQLPKDRFSAERLKGVDSTLKIQPAELGDSAMYLCASSLRTGGDEINGYTFGSGTRLTVV.